This paragraph covers one T cell receptor beta chain sequence. This specimen belongs to a study of T cells in Graves' hyperthyroidism and ophthalmopathy. RNA transcripts gave rise to amplified TCR beta CDR3 regions. The HTBI primer set was used in a first-round RT-PCR of the TCR CDR3. TCRdb itself ran the multiplex PCR reads through MiXCR, one entry per CDR3 protein. The repertoire holds about 570,000 distinct CDR3 sequences, roughly 15% seen once, with roughly 14% in the top ten. The V and J ends lost 0 bases and 7 bases, in that order; junction bases with no gene match: 9. Per germline, CDR1 WNHNN and CDR2 SYGVQD (reference sequence). This CDR3 has 17 residues. Stable Graves' hyperthyroidism denoted no ophthalmopathy progression over 18 months. Patients aged 18 to 65 with hyperthyroidism were newly diagnosed, with duration under 2 months. Uncontrolled infection, other autoimmune disease, pregnancy or lactation disqualified patients from enrolment. Fresh peripheral blood, approximately 10 ml, was the source of the PBMCs.

Material for sequencing was blood. The sequence came from a woman in her thirties or forties with Graves' hyperthyroidism. V gene TRBV10-1 combines with J gene TRBJ2-2; 9 nucleotides agree with TRBD2. This CDR3 is CASSESLAGTRSGELFF. The CDR3 bases are TGCGCCAGCAGTGAGTCGCTAGCGGGGACTAGAAGCGGGGAGCTGTTTTTT.